Detailed here is one T cell receptor beta chain. The CDR3 length is 15 residues. Germline assignment: CDR1 SEHNR and CDR2 FQNEAQ (reference sequence). The junction had 7 bases not matched to a gene; V was cut back by 5 bases and J by 2 bases. TCRdb re-derived calls from the RT-PCR reads in MiXCR, one entry per CDR3 protein. The table lists 900,000 to 1,000,000 distinct CDR3 sequences, under 20% of them singletons. The sample comes from a study of patients and donors after allogeneic stem cell transplantation. The chain combines TRBV7-9 with TRBJ2-3; 7 nucleotides match TRBD1. This TCR derives from a human donor who was either an allogeneic HSCT recipient or a stem cell or donor lymphocyte infusion donor (not recorded which). It is not recorded whose cells these are; they may come from a transplant donor. Sequences were obtained from blood, either unsorted or a sorted T cell fraction (not recorded which). The CDR3 coding sequence is TGTGCCAGCAGCCCGGGACAGCCCGACACAGATACGCAGTATTTT. This codes for CASSPGQPDTDTQYF.